The TCR beta chain under discussion was sequenced for a study of blood T cell repertoires in COVID-19. J gave up 4 bases and V 1 base, and 14 bases lay outside the gene matches. This CDR3 is 19 amino acids long. Germline loops: CDR1 LGHNA, CDR2 YNFKEQ. Using immunoSEQ multiplex PCR, the repertoire was profiled, and TCRdb retains in-frame clones only, with some absent. This table has approximately 250,000 clones, about 90% appearing once. The J gene is TRBJ2-2, the V gene TRBV4-2; 8 nucleotides match TRBD2. Sequenced sample: PBMCs or T cells enriched from blood (not recorded which). The sequence came from a woman aged 30 to 39 with acute COVID-19. CDR3 nucleotides: TGTGCCAGCAGCCAAGTCTCGCGGGGGGAGGGTAGCGGCACCGGGGAGCTGTTTTTT. Encoded protein: CASSQVSRGEGSGTGELFF.